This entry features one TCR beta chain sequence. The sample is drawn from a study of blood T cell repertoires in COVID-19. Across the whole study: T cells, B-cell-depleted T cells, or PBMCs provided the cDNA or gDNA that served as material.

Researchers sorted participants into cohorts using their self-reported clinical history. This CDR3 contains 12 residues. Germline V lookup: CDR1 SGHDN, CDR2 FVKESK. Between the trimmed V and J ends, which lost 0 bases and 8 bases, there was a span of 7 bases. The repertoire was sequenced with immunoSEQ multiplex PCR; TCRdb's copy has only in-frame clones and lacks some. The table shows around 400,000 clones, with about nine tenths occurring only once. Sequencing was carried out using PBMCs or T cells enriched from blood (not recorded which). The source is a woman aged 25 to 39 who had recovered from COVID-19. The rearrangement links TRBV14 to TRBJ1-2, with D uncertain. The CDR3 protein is CASSQDWRGYTF. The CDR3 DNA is TGTGCCAGCAGCCAAGACTGGAGGGGCTACACCTTC.